These T cell receptor beta chains were read from a single sample in a study of T cell responses to AZD1222 COVID-19 vaccine. Assay used: immunoSEQ multiplex PCR; TCRdb lists only in-frame clones, some missing. The sample lists about 190,000 clones, more than 75% seen once, with approximately 2.5% in the top ten. Material: peripheral blood, obtained on day 0 of MenACWY control vaccination. The source is an adult in good health. The CDR3 runs from the conserved cysteine through the conserved F or W. The listing skips clone size in some rows; elsewhere it reads once, few, many or a size class.

V: TRBV15
size: once
CDR3: CATSRDGGLNYGYTF

V: TRBV7-2
size: -
CDR3: CASSLPLGLGTDLGVEQYF

V: TRBV27
size: -
CDR3: CASSPDSLVNEKLFF

V: TRBV28
size: -
CDR3: CASSPLAGGNYEQYF

V: TRBV12-3/TRBV12-4
size: -
CDR3: CASSFLDNEQFF

V: TRBV7-2
size: -
CDR3: CASSLGGGPQETQYF

V: TRBV27
size: -
CDR3: CASRPNTEAFF

V: TRBV30
size: -
CDR3: CAWTRTDLNTEAFF

V: TRBV6-2/TRBV6-3
size: -
CDR3: CASSYWEGAYEQYF

V: TRBV5-6
size: few
CDR3: CASSRRTGSNYGYTF

V: TRBV4-1
size: -
CDR3: CASSPTEARAYEQYF

V: TRBV28
size: -
CDR3: CASRETGLWDSPLHF

V: TRBV6-2/TRBV6-3
size: -
CDR3: CASSLLANEQFF

V: TRBV6-5
size: once
CDR3: CASSYTDAGANVLTF

V: TRBV21-1
size: -
CDR3: CASSSRQGSYEQYF